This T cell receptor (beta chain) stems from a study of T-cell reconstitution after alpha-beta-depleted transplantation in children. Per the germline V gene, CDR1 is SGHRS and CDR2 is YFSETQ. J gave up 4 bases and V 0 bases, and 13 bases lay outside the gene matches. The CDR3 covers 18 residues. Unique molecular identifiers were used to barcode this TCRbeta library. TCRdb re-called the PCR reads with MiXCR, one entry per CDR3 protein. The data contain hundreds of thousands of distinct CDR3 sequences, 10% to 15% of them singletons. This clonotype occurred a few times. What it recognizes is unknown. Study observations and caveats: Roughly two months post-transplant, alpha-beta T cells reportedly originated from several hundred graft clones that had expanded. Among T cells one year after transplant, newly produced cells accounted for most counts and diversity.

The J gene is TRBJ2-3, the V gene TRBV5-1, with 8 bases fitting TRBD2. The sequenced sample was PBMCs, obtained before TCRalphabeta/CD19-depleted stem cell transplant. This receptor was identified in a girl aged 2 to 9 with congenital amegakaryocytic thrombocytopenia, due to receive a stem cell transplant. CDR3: CASSLGATSDLPADTQYF. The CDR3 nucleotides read TGCGCCAGCAGCTTGGGTGCGACTAGCGACTTACCGGCAGATACGCAGTATTTT.